What follows are 17 T cell receptor beta chains derived from one specimen sequenced in a study of OX40 agonist ivuxolimab in advanced cancers. Library generation was performed with the immunoSEQ multiplex PCR assay. The table comes from immuneACCESS by way of TCRdb, which keeps in-frame sequences with V and J called. Part of the clones is missing from these tables; in studies checked, under half for an unresolved V gene and the rest for unknown reasons. The sample table holds about 59,000 clones, of which around 83% were seen once. 0.65% to 0.85% of the sample is in the top ten clones. Source: CD4+ or CD8+ T cells sorted from blood, taken in a trial of the OX40 agonist ivuxolimab. These receptors all stem from an adult with an advanced solid tumor such as melanoma, head and neck, liver or kidney cancer.

Regarding this clone: One end of the junction varies from germline; a read error may be responsible. This chain connects TRBV19 to TRBJ2-1; D may match TRBD1 or TRBD2 (5 bases each). Germline V CDR1 and CDR2: LNHDA, SQIVND (reference sequence). The CDR3 has 13 amino acids. CDR3 in amino acids: CASSGRSHNEQFF. DNA of the CDR3: TGTGCCAGTTCGGGGCGCTCCCACAATGAGCAGTTCTTC. Using reference TRBV19 and TRBJ2-1 for the parts outside the CDR3, the full variable domain is DGGITQSPKYLFRKEGQNVTLSCEQNLNHDAMYWYRQDPGQGLRLIYYSQIVNDFQKGDIAEGYSVSREKKESFPLTVTSAQKNPTAFYLCASSGRSHNEQFFGPGTRLTVL.

The chain uses TRBV29-1 and TRBJ2-5, with D perhaps assigned TRBD1 or TRBD2 (5 bases each). The V end lost 4 bases, the J end lost 5 bases, and 11 bases lay between the germline ends. The CDR3 has 12 amino acids. CDR1 is SQVTM and CDR2 is ANQGSEA in the germline V gene. The CDR3: CSVVGTEETQYF. CDR3 in DNA: TGCAGCGTTGTGGGGACGGAGGAGACCCAGTACTTC. Full variable domain (outside the CDR3, taken from reference TRBV29-1 and TRBJ2-5): SAVISQKPSRDICQRGTSLTIQCQVDSQVTMMFWYRQQPGQSLTLIATANQGSEATYESGFVIDKFPISRPNLTFSTLTVSNMSPEDSSIYLCSVVGTEETQYFGPGTRLLVL.

This chain uses TRBV5-4 with TRBJ2-7, with TRBD1 as a possible D gene (6 bases). V lost 0 bases to trimming and J lost 1 base, with 11 bases between them. CDR3 length: 15 amino acids. Per the germline V gene, CDR1 is SGHNT and CDR2 is YYREEE (reference sequence). CDR3 sequence: CASSLGPRGSYEQYF. The DNA of the CDR3 is TGTGCCAGCAGCTTGGGACCCAGGGGATCCTACGAGCAGTACTTC.

The CDR3 DNA reads as TGTGCCAGCAGTTTGAAAGCCTCCTACGAGCAGTACTTC. Its protein is CASSLKASYEQYF. The chain is built from TRBV27 and TRBJ2-7; D gene unclear. Germline CDR1 reads MNHEY; CDR2 reads SMNVEV (reference sequence). V was shortened by 3 bases and J by 0 bases, with 6 bases between the two germline ends. This CDR3 comprises 13 residues.

This clone was detected a few times. The chain employs TRBV9 and TRBJ2-1; D might be TRBD1 (6 bases). The CDR3 totals 14 residues. Per the germline V gene, CDR1 is SGDLS and CDR2 is YYNGEE. With 1 base removed from V and 3 bases from J, the gap between germline ends came to 8 bases. CDR3 DNA sequence: TGTGCCAGCAGCGTACAGGGGAACTACAATGAGCAGTTCTTC. Encoded protein: CASSVQGNYNEQFF. The full variable domain, completed using reference TRBV9 and TRBJ2-1, is DSGVTQTPKHLITATGQRVTLRCSPRSGDLSVYWYQQSLDQGLQFLIQYYNGEERAKGNILERFSAQQFPDLHSELNLSSLELGDSALYFCASSVQGNYNEQFFGPGTRLTVL.

The V call is TRBV19, the J call TRBJ1-1, with D perhaps TRBD1 (5 bases). Trimming left V 3 bases short and J 0 bases short, with 11 bases between. This CDR3 region has 15 residues. Germline values: CDR1 LNHDA, CDR2 SQIVND (reference sequence). CDR3 nucleotide sequence: TGTGCCAGTAGTATGGGAGGGGTGATGAACACTGAAGCTTTCTTT. This sequence encodes CASSMGGVMNTEAFF.

V is TRBV30 and J is TRBJ2-7, with TRBD2 as a possible D gene (5 bases). The ends were cut back, 0 bases at V and 5 bases at J, with 8 bases in the middle. Germline-derived CDR1 and CDR2 are GTSNPN and SVGIG (reference sequence). The CDR3 is made up of 12 amino acids. The CDR3 is CAWSVEGHEQYF. The CDR3 DNA is TGTGCCTGGAGTGTAGAGGGCCACGAGCAGTACTTC.

In DNA form, the CDR3 reads TGTGCCAGTAGTAAAAGGGGTATCGGGACCCCGCGTGTTGACGCACAAGAGACCCAGTACTTC. It translates to CASSKRGIGTPRVDAQETQYF. The rearrangement links TRBV19 to TRBJ2-5, with D perhaps being TRBD1 or TRBD2 (5 bases each). Germline lookup yields CDR1 LNHDA and CDR2 SQIVND (reference sequence). Trimming removed 4 bases from V and 2 bases from J, with 32 bases in between. The CDR3 has 21 residues.

This clone turned up a few times. CDR3 coding DNA: TGTGCCAGTAACAGCTTCTCTGGAAACACCATATATTTT. The encoded protein is CASNSFSGNTIYF. The rearrangement joins TRBV6-4 to TRBJ1-3; D is unresolved. The CDR3 covers 13 residues. Looked up from germline, CDR1 is MRHNA and CDR2 is SNTAGT. Trimming took off 9 bases at V and 0 bases at J, with 9 bases between the two ends.

The chain carries TRBV7-9 and TRBJ2-3; 9 bases align to TRBD2. Germline V gives CDR1 SEHNR, CDR2 FQNEAQ (reference sequence). This CDR3 is built from 15 residues. J gave up 3 bases and V 5 bases, and 6 bases lay outside the gene matches. This CDR3 is CASSPSSGRTDTQYF. The CDR3 DNA sequence: TGTGCCAGCAGCCCTTCCAGCGGGAGGACAGATACGCAGTATTTT.

In its sample, this clone was seen a few times. This rearrangement joins TRBV5-1 to TRBJ2-5; D remains unclear. The germline V gene has CDR1 SGHRS and CDR2 YFSETQ. With 0 bases removed from V and 0 bases from J, the gap between germline ends came to 6 bases. CDR3 size: 14 residues. The CDR3 bases are TGCGCCAGCAGCTTGGGGCCATACCAAGAGACCCAGTACTTC. Amino acid sequence: CASSLGPYQETQYF.

The chain joins TRBV10-3 to TRBJ1-6; D gene ambiguous. In germline, CDR1 is ENHRY, CDR2 SYGVKD. Trimming removed 10 bases at V and 7 bases at J, with 14 bases between. The CDR3 extends over 13 amino acids. In nucleotides, the CDR3 is TGTGCCAGCCAGGATACCCTGAATTCACCCCTCCACTTT. This translates into CASQDTLNSPLHF.

The chain carries TRBV5-4 and TRBJ2-1; 8 bases agree with TRBD2. The CDR3 loop spans 15 amino acids. Per the germline V gene, CDR1 is SGHNT and CDR2 is YYREEE (reference sequence). The V and J ends lost 3 bases and 9 bases, in that order; junction bases with no gene match: 11. The CDR3 region has the DNA TGTGCCAGCAGCTCCTACGGGGGGGGCTTTGCTGAGCAGTTCTTC. It translates to CASSSYGGGFAEQFF. Complete variable domain (other parts from reference TRBV5-4 and TRBJ2-1): ETGVTQSPTHLIKTRGQQVTLRCSSQSGHNTVSWYQQALGQGPQFIFQYYREEENGRGNFPPRFSGLQFPNYSSELNVNALELDDSALYLCASSSYGGGFAEQFFGPGTRLTVL.

The J gene is TRBJ1-1, the V gene TRBV15; unclear D gene. The V and J ends lost 0 bases and 6 bases respectively, with 11 bases between them. CDR3 length equals 14 residues. Germline CDR1 LNHNV, CDR2 YYDKDF (reference sequence). The CDR3 is CATSRDRAASEAFF. The CDR3 DNA sequence: TGTGCCACCAGCAGAGATCGGGCAGCATCTGAAGCTTTCTTT.

This chain uses TRBV27 with TRBJ2-3; TRBD1 is a possible D gene (5 bases). CDR3 length: 14 residues. Germline CDR1 MNHEY, CDR2 SMNVEV (reference sequence). Between the trimmed V and J ends, which lost 0 bases and 4 bases, there was a span of 8 bases. The CDR3 nucleotides read TGTGCCAGCAGTTTATCCAGGGCGTCAGATACGCAGTATTTT. It encodes CASSLSRASDTQYF.

This chain connects TRBV28 to TRBJ1-1, with 7 bases aligning to TRBD1. J lost 0 bases, V lost 5 bases, and 9 bases had no gene match. Germline CDR1 and CDR2: MDHEN and SYDVKM. CDR3 length: 16 amino acids. The CDR3 DNA is TGTGCCAGCAGTCCGCCGGGACAGATCCTGAACACTGAAGCTTTCTTT. It encodes CASSPPGQILNTEAFF. The entire variable domain, with the rest obtained from reference TRBV28 and TRBJ1-1, is as follows: DVKVTQSSRYLVKRTGEKVFLECVQDMDHENMFWYRQDPGLGLRLIYFSYDVKMKEKGDIPEGYSVSREKKERFSLILESASTNQTSMYLCASSPPGQILNTEAFFGQGTRLTVV.

J is TRBJ2-7 and V is TRBV15; the match to TRBD1 covers 9 bases. CDR1 is LNHNV, CDR2 YYDKDF, per germline (reference sequence). The CDR3 runs to 16 residues. With V trimmed by 1 base and J by 3 bases, 7 bases remained unmatched. Here the CDR3 DNA reads TGTGCCACCAGCAGAGGGGGGGGACAGGGTTTCTACGAGCAGTACTTC. The encoded protein is CATSRGGGQGFYEQYF.